The present T cell receptor beta chain was sequenced within a study of shared clonotypes between healthy human individuals. Study-wide results and caveats: A handful of donors had 4% to 5% of their naive CD4 clonotypes in common. Larger richness was generally estimated for naive than memory subsets.

Terminally differentiated effector memory CD45RA+ cells were excluded from the naive CD8 cells, which were CD45RO-negative and positively selected for CCR7. The repertoire was sequenced with immunoSEQ multiplex PCR; TCRdb's copy has only in-frame clones and lacks some. The repertoire holds more than 500,000 clones, with 85% to 95% as singletons. As concerns this clone: Its cognate antigen is unknown.

The sequencing sample was made of naive CD8+ T cells sorted from blood. The clonotype was recovered from a woman younger than 45 in good health.

The CDR3 DNA sequence: TGTGCCAGCAGCTCCGGGACTAGTGGCGAGCAGTACTTC. Its protein product is CASSSGTSGEQYF. The genes are TRBV27 and TRBJ2-7; 8 bases match TRBD2. The CDR3 is 13 amino acids. With V trimmed by 6 bases and J by 6 bases, 7 bases remained unmatched. CDR1 and CDR2 from the germline V gene are MNHEY and SMNVEV (reference sequence).